This T cell receptor beta chain was observed in a study of blood T cell repertoires in COVID-19 (TCRdb year 2020). Describing the broader study: Collaborator samples came from the United States, Italy and Spain and covered acute and convalescent phases of COVID-19. The prospective study material was composed of cDNA or gDNA derived from T cells, B-cell-depleted T cells, or PBMCs. Subjects who had been exposed to COVID-19, were actively infected with it, or had recovered from it provided the deeply sampled blood TCRbeta repertoires that made up the dataset. Nearly every sample came with metadata listing a de-identified subject ID, COVID-19 status, age in years and sex. Where available, HLA class I and class II types were taken from metadata supplied by the sample provider and were not determined by assay-based typing. Samples were obtained from the ongoing ImmuneRACE study (first 160 participants) and from approximately 1,200 subjects provided by 6 global collaborators. The repertoires were made available in a free public database intended to serve as a resource for research on the immune response to SARS-CoV-2. Results the study describes overall, beyond this receptor: How much clinical and demographic metadata was included differed by source and by participant, and the metadata was provided uncurated.

The collaborating institutions used their own protocols to collect whole blood in K2EDTA tubes. Collaborator samples were shipped for TCRbeta analysis as frozen whole blood, isolated PBMCs, or DNA extracted from either sample type. With respect to this clone: The target of this receptor is not known. The record has no base qualities; no much larger clone is one base away.

Sequences LNHDA (CDR1) and SQIVND (CDR2) are obtained from the germline V gene (reference sequence). V and J are trimmed by 4 bases and 3 bases, and the gene matches miss 5 bases of the junction. Inclusive of the bounding cysteine and phenylalanine, the CDR3 is 15 residues long. The entry retains the CDR3 DNA only, 45 bases that are in frame from base 1. TCRbeta CDR3 regions were amplified from genomic DNA by means of the immunoSEQ Assay, a bias-controlled multiplex PCR. The original pipeline was this. Nucleated cell counts per sample were estimated from amplification of reference gene primers within the assay. To quantify the absolute abundance of each unique TCRbeta CDR3 rearrangement, sequence reads were collapsed and filtered. For each sample, productive Simpson clonality was calculated as the square root of Simpson's diversity index across productive rearrangements. The table comes from immuneACCESS by way of TCRdb, which keeps in-frame sequences with V and J called. Part of the clones is missing from these tables; in studies checked, under half for an unresolved V gene and the rest for unknown reasons. The DNA gave D and trimming, while V, J and clone size come from that table. A total of approximately 150,000 clones appear in this sample, around 90% of them only once. Less than 5.5% of the sample is held by the ten biggest clonotypes.

The TCR comes from a human donor in a cohort sampled during active COVID-19. This chain joins TRBV19 to TRBJ1-4; TRBD1 agrees with 7 junctional bases. The sample consisted of peripheral blood. CDR3 loop: CASSTTGQSNEKLFF. The DNA sequence reads TGTGCCAGTAGTACCACGGGACAGTCTAATGAAAAACTGTTTTTT.